The source of this T cell receptor (beta chain) is a study of chemoradiotherapy in HPV16-positive cancers. Clones were read by immunoSEQ multiplex PCR, and TCRdb kept only the in-frame ones, dropping some. Of over 10,000 clones in the sample, roughly 86% were seen once. Trimming took 3 bases from V and 8 from J; bases not matched to a gene: 20. This CDR3 contains 19 residues. CDR1 SGHKS and CDR2 YYEKEE come from the germline V gene (reference sequence). Here the sequenced sample was blood, taken from a patient who underwent chemoradiotherapy. This TCR derives from a human donor with HPV-associated anogenital cancer. The gene calls are TRBV5-5 and TRBJ1-4; the match to TRBD1 covers 9 bases. CDR3 DNA: TGTGCCAGCAGCTCGGGTGTCGCGTGGTCCGGGACAGGGCAGGAAAAACTGTTTTTT. The encoded protein is CASSSGVAWSGTGQEKLFF.